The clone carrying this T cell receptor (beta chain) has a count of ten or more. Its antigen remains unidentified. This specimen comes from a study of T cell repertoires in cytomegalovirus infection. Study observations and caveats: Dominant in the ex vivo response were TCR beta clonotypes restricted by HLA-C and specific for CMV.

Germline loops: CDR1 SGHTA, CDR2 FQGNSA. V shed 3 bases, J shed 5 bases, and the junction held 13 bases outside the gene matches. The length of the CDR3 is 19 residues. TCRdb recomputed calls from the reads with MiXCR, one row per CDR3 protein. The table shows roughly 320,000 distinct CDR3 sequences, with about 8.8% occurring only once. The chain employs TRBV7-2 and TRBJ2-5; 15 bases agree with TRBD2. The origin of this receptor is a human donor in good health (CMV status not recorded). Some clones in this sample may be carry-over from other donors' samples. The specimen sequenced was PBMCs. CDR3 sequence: CASSFIGLAGGPGWETQYF. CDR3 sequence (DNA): TGTGCCAGCAGCTTTATAGGACTAGCGGGGGGGCCGGGGTGGGAGACCCAGTACTTC.